This T cell receptor beta chain was profiled in a study of Ad26.COV2.S vaccination and SARS-CoV-2 variants (dated by TCRdb to the early 2020s). Regarding the study in general: Vaccine-arm donors came from COV1001, a multicentre, randomized, double-blind, placebo-controlled phase I-IIa trial of Ad26.COV2.S in healthy adults. Dosing of Ad26.COV2.S was intramuscular, at either 5x10^10 or 1x10^11 viral particles, delivered as one shot or as two shots spaced 56 days apart. TCRbeta repertoire sequencing was used to assess the specificity and breadth of SARS-CoV-2-reactive T cell receptors after Ad26.COV2.S vaccination. A total of 32 samples were included in the TCR-sequenced set, comprising around 20 Ad26.COV2.S vaccine recipients, 5 placebo recipients and 8 SARS-CoV-2 convalescent individuals. Participants in the trial were split at random into five groups of five each, receiving low-dose or high-dose Ad26.COV2.S once or twice, or else placebo on both occasions. Blinding of investigators to trial group allocation was maintained during experiments and outcome assessment. The investigation overall reported the following: Non-spike TCR breadth was comparable between vaccine and placebo recipients, consistent with the vaccine containing only spike. Substantial breadth of spike-specific CD8+ and CD4+ T cell responses was reported after vaccination. Spike-specific TCR breadth was higher in Ad26.COV2.S recipients than in placebo recipients (P = 0.0014). The study lacked the statistical power to compare responses across vaccine doses or regimens. It was noted by the authors that total T cell responses may have been underestimated by the TCR breadth and depth analyses.

The CDR3 sequence holds 15 residues, the cysteine and phenylalanine included. Of the read, only the CDR3 DNA is kept; its 45 bases are in frame from base 1. CDR1 and CDR2 are read off the germline V gene as SGHTA and FQGNSA. V ends up 5 bases short and J 0 bases short, with an unmatched junction base count of 4. Concerning this clone itself: Its target antigen remains unknown. No clone much larger than this one lies a single base away; base qualities are absent.

The immunoSEQ Assay was used to sequence TCRbeta CDR3 regions. After extraction, genomic DNA underwent amplification by bias-controlled multiplex PCR, followed by high-throughput sequencing. In the paper's pipeline: To quantify the absolute abundance of each unique TCRbeta CDR3 region, sequences were collapsed and filtered. T cell fraction was estimated by normalization of TCRbeta template counts to usable DNA, with usable DNA being measured through amplification of reference genes present in all nucleated cells. Repertoire TCRs were annotated as SARS-CoV-2-specific when V gene, CDR3 amino acid sequence and J gene were exactly matched to a known reactive TCR set. The reference SARS-CoV-2 TCR set was obtained from MIRA and was filtered for enrichment in COVID-19-positive ImmuneCODE repertoires, whereby public or cross-reactive TCRs were removed. Based on the MIRA antigens, annotated TCRs were further analysed at the level of specific ORF or position within ORF. Breadth was defined as the number of annotated unique rearrangements divided by the total number of unique productive rearrangements, and depth was defined as the summed frequency of the annotated unique rearrangements. Two-sided Wilcoxon rank-sum tests were applied when comparing TCR breadth between groups. TCRdb holds this immuneACCESS table with in-frame rearrangements only. Some clones are missing; in checked studies, unresolved V genes explain under half, and the rest has no known cause. The V and J calls and clone size were taken over from that table, and D and trimming were inferred from the DNA. This sample gives hundreds of thousands of clones in total; more than 70% of them show up just once. Jointly, the top ten make up approximately 1.5% of the sample.

The label giving this sample's treatment or condition can be read as: around 19 received Ad26.COV2.S at low or high dose, single or two shots; 5 received placebo; per-sample allocation not given. For vaccine and placebo recipients, the sequenced repertoires came from samples collected on day 63 after the first injection. In Cohort 1b, around 25 adults aged 18-55 years were enrolled at a single site in Boston, USA, between 29 July and 7 August 2020. Ad26.COV2.S was a replication-incompetent adenovirus type 26 vector that expressed a prefusion-stabilized SARS-CoV-2 spike protein derived from the original Wuhan strain.

The sequence links TRBV7-2 to TRBJ1-5, with 7 bases aligning to TRBD1. This sample comprised peripheral blood, obtained in a trial of Ad26.COV2.S vaccine versus placebo. The clonotype comes from a person aged 18-65 years who received the Ad26.COV2.S COVID-19 vaccine or a placebo. The nucleotides are TGTGCCAGCAGCGAGGGGACAGATAGCAATCAGCCCCAGCATTTT. Its translation reads: CASSEGTDSNQPQHF.